This T cell receptor beta chain was found in a study of identical twins. Study results and caveats: Conclusions leaned on cross-sectional statistical analysis and did not track the same donors over time. Weaker excess sharing between twins was seen in beta out-of-frame sequences. Whereas memory repertoires showed no such difference, abundant cord blood beta clonotypes carried fewer insertions.

This clonotype was picked up a small number of times. The antigen remains unidentified. This CDR3 is built from 14 residues. The junction had 6 bases not matched to a gene; V was cut back by 5 bases and J by 5 bases. Germline V gives CDR1 SGHTA, CDR2 FQGNSA. One entry per CDR3 protein results from TCRdb running MiXCR on the 5' RACE reads. The sample lists 1.5 million or so distinct CDR3 sequences, under 35% occurring once. Sequencing was done on a sample of cord blood. The sequence derives from a newborn girl in good health. The rearrangement joins TRBV7-2 to TRBJ2-3, with TRBD2 identical over 8 bases. The DNA for the CDR3 is TGTGCCAGCAGCACCCGACTAGCGCTAGATACGCAGTATTTT. Protein product: CASSTRLALDTQYF.